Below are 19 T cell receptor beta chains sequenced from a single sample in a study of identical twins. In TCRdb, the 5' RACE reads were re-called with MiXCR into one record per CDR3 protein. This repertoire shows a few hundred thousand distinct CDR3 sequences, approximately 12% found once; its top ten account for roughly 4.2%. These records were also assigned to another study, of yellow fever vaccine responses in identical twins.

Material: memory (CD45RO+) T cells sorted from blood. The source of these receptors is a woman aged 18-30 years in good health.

The CDR3 DNA is TGCAGTGCAGAATCCCCCGGGACTCAAGAAAATGGCTACACCTTC. Translation gives CSAESPGTQENGYTF. The chain employs TRBV20-1 and TRBJ1-2; TRBD1 is a possible D gene (5 bases). This CDR3 has 15 residues. The V gene lost 6 bases and the J gene lost 6 bases, with 23 bases spanning the gap. Germline V CDR1 and CDR2: DFQATT, SNEGSKA (reference sequence).

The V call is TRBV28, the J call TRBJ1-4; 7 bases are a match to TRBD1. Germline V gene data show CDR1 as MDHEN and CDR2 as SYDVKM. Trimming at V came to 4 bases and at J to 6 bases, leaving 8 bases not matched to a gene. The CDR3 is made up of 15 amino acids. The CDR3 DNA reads TGTGCCAGCAGTTCCTGGGGACAGAAAGATGAAAAACTGTTTTTT. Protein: CASSSWGQKDEKLFF. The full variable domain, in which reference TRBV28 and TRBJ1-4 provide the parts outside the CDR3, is DVKVTQSSRYLVKRTGEKVFLECVQDMDHENMFWYRQDPGLGLRLIYFSYDVKMKEKGDIPEGYSVSREKKERFSLILESASTNQTSMYLCASSSWGQKDEKLFFGSGTQLSVL.

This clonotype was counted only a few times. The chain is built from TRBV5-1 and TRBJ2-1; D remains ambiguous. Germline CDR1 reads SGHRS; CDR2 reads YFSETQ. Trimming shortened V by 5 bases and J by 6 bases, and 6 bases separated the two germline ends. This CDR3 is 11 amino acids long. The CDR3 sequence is CASREGNEQFF. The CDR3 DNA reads TGCGCCAGCAGAGAAGGCAATGAGCAGTTCTTC.

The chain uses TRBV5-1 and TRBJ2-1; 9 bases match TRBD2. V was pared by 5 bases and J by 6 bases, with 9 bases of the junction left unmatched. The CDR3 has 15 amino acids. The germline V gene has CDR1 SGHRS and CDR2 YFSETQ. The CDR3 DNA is TGCGCCAGCAGGATTGCGGGGGGGCAGTTCAATGAGCAGTTCTTC. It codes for CASRIAGGQFNEQFF.

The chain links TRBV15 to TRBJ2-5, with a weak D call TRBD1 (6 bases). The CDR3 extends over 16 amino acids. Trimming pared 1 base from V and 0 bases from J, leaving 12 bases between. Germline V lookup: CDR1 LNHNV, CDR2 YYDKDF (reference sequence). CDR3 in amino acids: CATSRGRDTYQETQYF. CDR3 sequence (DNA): TGTGCCACCAGCAGAGGAAGGGACACCTACCAAGAGACCCAGTACTTC.

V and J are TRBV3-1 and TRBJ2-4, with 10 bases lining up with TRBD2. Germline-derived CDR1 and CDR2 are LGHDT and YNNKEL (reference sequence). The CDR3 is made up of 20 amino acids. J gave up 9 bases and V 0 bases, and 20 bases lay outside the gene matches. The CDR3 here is CASSQDGLAGVYSGGAIQYF. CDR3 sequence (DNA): TGTGCCAGCAGCCAAGATGGCCTAGCGGGAGTTTACAGCGGTGGGGCCATTCAGTACTTC.

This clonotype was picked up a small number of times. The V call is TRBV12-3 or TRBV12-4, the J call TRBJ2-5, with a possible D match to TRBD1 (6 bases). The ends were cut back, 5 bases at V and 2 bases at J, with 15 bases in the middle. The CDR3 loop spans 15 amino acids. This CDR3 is CASSPQDSLQETQYF. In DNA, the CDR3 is TGTGCCAGCAGTCCGCAGGACAGTCTACAAGAGACCCAGTACTTC.

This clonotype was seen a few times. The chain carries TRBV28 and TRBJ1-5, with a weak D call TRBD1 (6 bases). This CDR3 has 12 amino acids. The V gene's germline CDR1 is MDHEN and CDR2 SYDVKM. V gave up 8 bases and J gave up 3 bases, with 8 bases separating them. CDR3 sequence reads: CASRDNNQPQHF. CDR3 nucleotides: TGTGCCAGCCGGGACAACAATCAGCCCCAGCATTTT.

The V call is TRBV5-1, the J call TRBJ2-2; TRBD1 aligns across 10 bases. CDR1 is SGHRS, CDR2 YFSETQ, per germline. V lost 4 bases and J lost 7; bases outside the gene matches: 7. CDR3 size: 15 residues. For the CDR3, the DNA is TGCGCCAGCAGCGGGGGACAGGGGTTATTCGGGGAGCTGTTTTTT. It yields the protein CASSGGQGLFGELFF. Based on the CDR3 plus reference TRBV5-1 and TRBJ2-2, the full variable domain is KAGVTQTPRYLIKTRGQQVTLSCSPISGHRSVSWYQQTPGQGLQFLFEYFSETQRNKGNFPGRFSGRQFSNSRSEMNVSTLELGDSALYLCASSGGQGLFGELFFGEGSRLTVL.

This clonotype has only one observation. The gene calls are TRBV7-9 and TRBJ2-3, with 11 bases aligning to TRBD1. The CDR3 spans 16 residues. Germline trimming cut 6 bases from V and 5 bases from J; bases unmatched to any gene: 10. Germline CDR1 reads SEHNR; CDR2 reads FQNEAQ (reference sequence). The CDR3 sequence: CASRSMGQGGGDTQYF. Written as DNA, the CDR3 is TGTGCCAGCAGATCCATGGGACAGGGGGGGGGAGATACGCAGTATTTT.

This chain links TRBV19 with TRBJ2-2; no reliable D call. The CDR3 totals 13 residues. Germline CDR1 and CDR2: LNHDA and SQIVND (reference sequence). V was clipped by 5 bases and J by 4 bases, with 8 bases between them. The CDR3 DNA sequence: TGTGCCAGTAGTCCTTGGGTCACCGGGGAGCTGTTTTTT. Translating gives CASSPWVTGELFF. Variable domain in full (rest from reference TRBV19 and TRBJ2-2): DGGITQSPKYLFRKEGQNVTLSCEQNLNHDAMYWYRQDPGQGLRLIYYSQIVNDFQKGDIAEGYSVSREKKESFPLTVTSAQKNPTAFYLCASSPWVTGELFFGEGSRLTVL.

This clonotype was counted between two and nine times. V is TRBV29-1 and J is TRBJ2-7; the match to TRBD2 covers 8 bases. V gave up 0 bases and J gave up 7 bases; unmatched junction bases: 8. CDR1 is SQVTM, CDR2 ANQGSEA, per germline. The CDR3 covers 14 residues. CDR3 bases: TGCAGCGTTGAAGATCGGGGGGGCTGGGGTGAGCAGTACTTC. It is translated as CSVEDRGGWGEQYF.

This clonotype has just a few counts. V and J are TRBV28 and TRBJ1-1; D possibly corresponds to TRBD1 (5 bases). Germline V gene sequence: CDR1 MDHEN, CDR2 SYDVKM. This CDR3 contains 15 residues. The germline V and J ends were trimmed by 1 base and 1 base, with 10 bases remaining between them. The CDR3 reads CASSLFGDSNTEAFF. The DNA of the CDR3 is TGTGCCAGCAGTTTATTCGGGGACTCGAACACTGAAGCTTTCTTT.

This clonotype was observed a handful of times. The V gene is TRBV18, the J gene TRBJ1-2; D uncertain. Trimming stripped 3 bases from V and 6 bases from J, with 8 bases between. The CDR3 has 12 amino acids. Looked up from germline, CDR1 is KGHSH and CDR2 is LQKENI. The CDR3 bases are TGTGCCAGCTCACCTTCCCCTAATGGCTACACCTTC. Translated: CASSPSPNGYTF.

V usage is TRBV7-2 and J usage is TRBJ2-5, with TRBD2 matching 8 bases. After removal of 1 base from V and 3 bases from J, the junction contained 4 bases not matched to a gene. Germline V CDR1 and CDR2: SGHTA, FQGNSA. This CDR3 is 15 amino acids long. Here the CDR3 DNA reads TGTGCCAGCAGCTTAGTTAGCGGGATGAAAGAGACCCAGTACTTC. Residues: CASSLVSGMKETQYF.

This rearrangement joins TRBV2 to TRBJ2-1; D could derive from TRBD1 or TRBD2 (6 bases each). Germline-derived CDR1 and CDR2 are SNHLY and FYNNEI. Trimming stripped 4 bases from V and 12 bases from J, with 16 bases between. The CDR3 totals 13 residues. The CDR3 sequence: CASSAWEEGGQFF. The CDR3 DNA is TGTGCCAGCAGTGCATGGGAGGAGGGGGGGCAGTTCTTC.

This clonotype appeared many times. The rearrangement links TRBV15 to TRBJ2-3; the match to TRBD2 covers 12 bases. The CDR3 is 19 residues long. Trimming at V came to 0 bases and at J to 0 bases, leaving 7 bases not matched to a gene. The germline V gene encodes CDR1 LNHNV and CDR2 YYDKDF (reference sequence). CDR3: CATSRDSELAGGSTDTQYF. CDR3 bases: TGTGCCACCAGCAGAGATTCCGAACTAGCGGGGGGCAGCACAGATACGCAGTATTTT.

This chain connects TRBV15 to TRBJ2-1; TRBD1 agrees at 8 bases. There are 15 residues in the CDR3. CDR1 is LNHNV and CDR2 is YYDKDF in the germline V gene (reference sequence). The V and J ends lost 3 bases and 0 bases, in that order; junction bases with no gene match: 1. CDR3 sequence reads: CATSSDRGSYNEQFF. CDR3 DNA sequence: TGTGCCACCAGCAGCGACAGGGGCTCCTACAATGAGCAGTTCTTC. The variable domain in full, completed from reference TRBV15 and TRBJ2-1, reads DAMVIQNPRYQVTQFGKPVTLSCSQTLNHNVMYWYQQKSSQAPKLLFHYYDKDFNNEADTPDNFQSRRPNTSFCFLDIRSPGLGDTAMYLCATSSDRGSYNEQFFGPGTRLTVL.

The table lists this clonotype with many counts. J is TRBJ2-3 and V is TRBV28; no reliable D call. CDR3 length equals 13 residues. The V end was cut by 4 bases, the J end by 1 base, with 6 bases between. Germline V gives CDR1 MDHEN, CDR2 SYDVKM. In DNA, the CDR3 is TGTGCCAGCAGTTCTGTTGGCACAGATACGCAGTATTTT. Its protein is CASSSVGTDTQYF. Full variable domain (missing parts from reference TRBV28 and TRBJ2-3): DVKVTQSSRYLVKRTGEKVFLECVQDMDHENMFWYRQDPGLGLRLIYFSYDVKMKEKGDIPEGYSVSREKKERFSLILESASTNQTSMYLCASSSVGTDTQYFGPGTRLTVL.